This T cell receptor (beta chain) came from a study of blood T cell repertoires in COVID-19. As for the study in general: Sites across the United States, Italy and Spain contributed samples from acute and convalescent COVID-19.

Each participant's cohort was designated according to participant-reported clinical history. Assay used: immunoSEQ multiplex PCR; TCRdb lists only in-frame clones, some missing. The sample carries about 480,000 clones, 70% to 90% recorded once. With 9 bases removed from V and 1 base from J, the gap between germline ends came to 19 bases. The CDR3 runs to 16 residues. CDR1 and CDR2 from the germline V gene are MNHEY and SMNVEV (reference sequence). Sample: PBMCs or T cells enriched from blood (not recorded which). The V and J genes are TRBV27 and TRBJ1-5; D is ambiguous. This TCR derives from a woman between 35 and 50 years old who had recovered from COVID-19. CDR3 bases: TGTGCCAGTCGCGAATTCGGGGTTTACAGCAATCAGCCCCAGCATTTT. It codes for CASREFGVYSNQPQHF.